Listed below are T cell receptor beta chains from one sample, sequenced in a study of T cell responses to AZD1222 COVID-19 vaccine. The assay was immunoSEQ multiplex PCR, and TCRdb's table has in-frame clones only and misses some. The data show around 90,000 clones, 80% to 90% seen once. The sequenced sample was peripheral blood, obtained on day 0 of AZD1222 vaccination. These TCRs come from an adult in good health. Each CDR3 is given with its conserved first and last residue. A D gene is named only where the DNA matches it firmly. The size of a clone is reported for some rows only, either as once, few or many, or as a class for expanded clones.

>-|TRBV7-6|TRBJ2-7|-
TGTGCCAGCAGCAGCCATTTGGTGGGGACGCAATCCTACGAGCAGTACTTC
CASSSHLVGTQSYEQYF
>TRBD2|TRBV7-3|TRBJ2-1|-
TGTGCCAGCAGTCGCGGGGGTGGAGACTACAATGAGCAGTTCTTC
CASSRGGGDYNEQFF
>-|TRBV5-8|TRBJ1-1|-
TGTGCCCCGGGACCAATTCTTAACACTGAAGCTTTCTTT
CAPGPILNTEAFF
>-|TRBV14|TRBJ2-3|-
TGTGCCAGCAGCCAAGATAAGAGGAGACTAGAGGGCACAGATACGCAGTATTTT
CASSQDKRRLEGTDTQYF
>TRBD2|TRBV19|TRBJ2-5|-
TGTGCCAGTACGGGGGGAGCCCCGCACCGGGAGACCCAGTACTTC
CASTGGAPHRETQYF
>-|TRBV5-6|TRBJ2-7|-
TGTGCCAGCAGCCCCACGGGAGTCGCTACCTACGAGCAGTACTTC
CASSPTGVATYEQYF
>-|TRBV3-1/TRBV3-2|TRBJ2-5|-
TGTGCCAGCAGCCGCGGGGACAACGGAGAGACCCAGTACTTC
CASSRGDNGETQYF
>-|TRBV5-5|TRBJ1-1|-
TGTGCCAGCAGAGGGAGGAAGGGGATGAACACTGAAGCTTTCTTT
CASRGRKGMNTEAFF
>TRBD1|TRBV19|TRBJ1-5|-
TGTGCCAGTAGTATTCAGGGGGGGACCGCTAATCAGCCCCAGCATTTT
CASSIQGGTANQPQHF
>-|TRBV14|TRBJ2-2|-
TGTGCCAGCAGCCTCAGTCGGGGCGGGGAGCTGTTTTTT
CASSLSRGGELFF
>TRBD2|TRBV25-1|TRBJ2-2|-
TGTGCCAGCAGTAGACTAGCGGGGGGGCCTTCGAACACCGGGGAGCTGTTTTTT
CASSRLAGGPSNTGELFF
>-|TRBV7-2|TRBJ2-4|-
TGTGCCAGCAGCTTAATATTCGGGGCCATGGACATTCAGTACTTC
CASSLIFGAMDIQYF
>-|TRBV5-1|TRBJ2-3|-
TGCGCCAGCAGCTTGTACCCTAGCACAGATACGCAGTATTTT
CASSLYPSTDTQYF
>-|TRBV19|TRBJ1-4|-
TGTGCCAGTAGTCTACAAGCAACTAATGAAAAACTGTTTTTT
CASSLQATNEKLFF
>-|TRBV11-2|TRBJ2-5|-
TGTGCCAGCAGCTTACGGCAGGCTGGGGGAGAGACCCAGTACTTC
CASSLRQAGGETQYF
>-|TRBV19|TRBJ1-3|-
TGTGCCAGTAGTATCCTTTTAAAGACCCGCTCTGGAAACACCATATATTTT
CASSILLKTRSGNTIYF
>TRBD1|TRBV9|TRBJ1-2|few
TGTGCCAGCAGCATGCATAGGGGGCAAAATAACTATGGCTACACCTTC
CASSMHRGQNNYGYTF
>-|TRBV3-1/TRBV3-2|TRBJ2-3|once
TGTGCCAGCAGCCAGTCTAGCGCCACAGATACGCAGTATTTT
CASSQSSATDTQYF
>TRBD2|TRBV2|TRBJ2-1|-
TGTGCCAGCAGTACCCCGGGACTAGCGGGGGGACGGTACAATGAGCAGTTCTTC
CASSTPGLAGGRYNEQFF
>TRBD1|TRBV25-1|TRBJ1-1|few
TGTGCCAGCAGTGAACCCCCGGGACAGGGACCGAACACTGAAGCTTTCTTT
CASSEPPGQGPNTEAFF
>-|TRBV29-1|TRBJ2-7|-
TGCAGCGTTGGGCCCCTGAACGTCTACGAGCAGTACTTC
CSVGPLNVYEQYF